This TCR beta chain was captured by sequencing in a study of blood T cell repertoires in COVID-19. Per the authors' pipeline: Amplification with reference gene primers provided the estimates of nucleated cell counts. Produced via immunoSEQ multiplex PCR; TCRdb's table is partial and in-frame only. V and J calls and clone size are given by that table; D and trimming were obtained from the DNA. The data hold 150,000 to 200,000 clones, with more than 75% observed a single time. CDR1 is SGDLS, CDR2 YYNGEE, per germline. CDR3 length: 13 amino acids. V was cut by 4 bases and J by 1 base, with 9 bases left in between.

The TCR was taken from a human donor with acute COVID-19. The donor label of this sample is uncertain. Sequenced sample: PBMCs or T cells enriched from blood (not recorded which). V and J are TRBV9 and TRBJ2-7, with a possible D match to TRBD1 (5 bases). This CDR3 is CASSPQGSYEQYF. The CDR3 DNA reads as TGTGCCAGCAGCCCTCAGGGTTCCTACGAGCAGTACTTC.